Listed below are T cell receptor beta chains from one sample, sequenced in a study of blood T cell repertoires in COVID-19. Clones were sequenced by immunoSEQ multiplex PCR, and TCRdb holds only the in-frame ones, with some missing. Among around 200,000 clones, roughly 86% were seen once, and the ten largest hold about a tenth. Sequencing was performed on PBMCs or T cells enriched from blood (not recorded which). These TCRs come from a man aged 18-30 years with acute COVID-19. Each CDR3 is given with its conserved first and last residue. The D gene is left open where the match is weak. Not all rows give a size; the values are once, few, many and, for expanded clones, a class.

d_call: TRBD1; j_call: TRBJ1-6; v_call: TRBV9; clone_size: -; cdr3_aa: CASSVEGQGNSPLHF; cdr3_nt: TGTGCCAGCAGCGTAGAGGGACAGGGTAATTCACCCCTCCACTTT
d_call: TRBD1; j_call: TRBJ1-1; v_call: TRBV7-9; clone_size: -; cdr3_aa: CASSSPGTGYTEAFF; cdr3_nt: TGTGCCAGCAGCTCGCCTGGGACAGGGTACACTGAAGCTTTCTTT
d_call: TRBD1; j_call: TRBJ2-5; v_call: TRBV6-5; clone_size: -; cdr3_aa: CASSYSTGTGGETQYF; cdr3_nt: TGTGCCAGCAGTTACAGTACAGGGACAGGGGGGGAGACCCAGTACTTC
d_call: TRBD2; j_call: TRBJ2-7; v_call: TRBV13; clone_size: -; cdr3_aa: CASSLGLADEQYF; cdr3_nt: TGTGCCAGCAGCTTGGGACTAGCGGACGAGCAGTACTTC
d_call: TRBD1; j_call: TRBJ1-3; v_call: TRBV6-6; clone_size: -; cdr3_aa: CASRPQGSGNTIYF; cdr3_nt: TGTGCCAGCAGACCACAGGGGTCCGGAAACACCATATATTTT
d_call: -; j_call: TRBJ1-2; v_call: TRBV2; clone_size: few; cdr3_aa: CASKENPSGAGYTF; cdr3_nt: TGTGCCAGCAAAGAAAACCCGTCTGGGGCTGGCTACACCTTC
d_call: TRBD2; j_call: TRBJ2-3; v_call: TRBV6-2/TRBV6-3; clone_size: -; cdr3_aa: CASSTGLARTDTQYF; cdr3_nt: TGTGCCAGCAGCACTGGACTAGCCCGCACAGATACGCAGTATTTT
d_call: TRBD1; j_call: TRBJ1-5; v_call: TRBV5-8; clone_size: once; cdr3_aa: CASSDGQGHSNQPQHF; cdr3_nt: TGTGCCAGCAGCGACGGACAGGGACATAGCAATCAGCCCCAGCATTTT
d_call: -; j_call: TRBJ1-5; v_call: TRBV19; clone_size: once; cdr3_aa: CASSEQTNQPQHF; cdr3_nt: TGTGCCAGTAGTGAACAGACCAATCAGCCCCAGCATTTT
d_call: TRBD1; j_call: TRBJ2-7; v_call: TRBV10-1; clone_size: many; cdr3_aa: CASSDHRGSYEQYF; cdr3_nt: TGCGCCAGCAGTGACCACAGGGGTTCCTACGAGCAGTACTTC
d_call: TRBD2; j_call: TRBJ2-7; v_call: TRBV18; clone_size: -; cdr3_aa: CASSPPREGVGYEQYF; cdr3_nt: TGTGCCAGCTCACCCCCCAGGGAGGGCGTGGGCTACGAGCAGTACTTC
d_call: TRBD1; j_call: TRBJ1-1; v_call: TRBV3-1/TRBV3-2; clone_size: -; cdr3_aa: CASSTGTVLGREAFF; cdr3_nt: TGTGCCAGCAGTACCGGGACAGTGTTAGGAAGAGAAGCTTTCTTT
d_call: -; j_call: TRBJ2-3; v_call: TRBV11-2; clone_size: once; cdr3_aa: CASSLGPGWRSTDTQYF; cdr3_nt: TGTGCCAGCAGCTTAGGCCCAGGGTGGAGAAGCACAGATACGCAGTATTTT
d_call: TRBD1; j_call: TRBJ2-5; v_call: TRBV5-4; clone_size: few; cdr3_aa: CASSGWDSQETQYF; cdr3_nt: TGTGCCAGCAGCGGCTGGGACAGTCAAGAGACCCAGTACTTC
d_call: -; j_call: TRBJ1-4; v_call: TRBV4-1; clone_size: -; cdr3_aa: CASSQTTGTEKLFF; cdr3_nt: TGCGCCAGCAGCCAAACAACAGGAACTGAAAAACTGTTTTTT
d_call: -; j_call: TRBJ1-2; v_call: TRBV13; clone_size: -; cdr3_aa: CASSFRTVLGGYTF; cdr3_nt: TGTGCCAGCAGCTTCCGGACAGTTTTAGGAGGCTACACCTTC
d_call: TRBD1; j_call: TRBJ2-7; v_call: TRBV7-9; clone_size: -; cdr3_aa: CASSSGQMSSYEQYF; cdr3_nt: TGTGCCAGCAGCTCGGGACAGATGAGCTCCTACGAGCAGTACTTC
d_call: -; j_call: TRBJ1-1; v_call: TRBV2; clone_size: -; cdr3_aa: CASSHRGGGPMNTEAFF; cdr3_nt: TGTGCCAGCAGTCACAGAGGGGGGGGCCCCATGAACACTGAAGCTTTCTTT
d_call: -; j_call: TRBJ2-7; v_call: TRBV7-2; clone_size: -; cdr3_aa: CASSLRGGHPNEQYF; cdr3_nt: TGTGCCAGCAGCTTAAGGGGGGGACATCCCAACGAGCAGTACTTC
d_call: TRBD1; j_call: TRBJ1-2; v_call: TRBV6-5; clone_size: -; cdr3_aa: CASSYNRGPYPYTF; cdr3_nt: TGTGCCAGCAGTTACAACAGGGGGCCGTACCCCTACACCTTC
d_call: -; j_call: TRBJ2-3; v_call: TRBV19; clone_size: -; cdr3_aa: CASSIPGLAISTDTQYF; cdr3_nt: TGTGCCAGTAGTATTCCGGGGCTAGCGATAAGCACAGATACGCAGTATTTT
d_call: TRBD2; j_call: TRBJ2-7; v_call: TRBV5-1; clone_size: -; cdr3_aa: CASSGGTSYEQYF; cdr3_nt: TGCGCCAGCAGCGGCGGGACTAGCTACGAGCAGTACTTC
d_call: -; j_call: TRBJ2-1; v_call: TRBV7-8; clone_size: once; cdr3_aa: CASTRGSLNEQFF; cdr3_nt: TGTGCCAGCACCCGGGGTAGCCTCAATGAGCAGTTCTTC
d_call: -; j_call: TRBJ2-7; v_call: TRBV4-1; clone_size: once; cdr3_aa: CASSQADSYEQYF; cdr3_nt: TGCGCCAGCAGCCAAGCGGACAGCTACGAGCAGTACTTC
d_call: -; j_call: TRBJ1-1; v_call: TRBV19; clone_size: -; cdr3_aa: CASSPGGGYTEAFF; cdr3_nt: TGTGCCAGTAGCCCGGGGGGGGGCTACACTGAAGCTTTCTTT
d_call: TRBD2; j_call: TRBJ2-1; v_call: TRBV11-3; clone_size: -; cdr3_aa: CASSLDSFGTGGPKSYEQFF; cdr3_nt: TGTGCCAGCAGCTTAGACTCCTTTGGAACGGGAGGCCCTAAGAGCTATGAGCAGTTCTTC
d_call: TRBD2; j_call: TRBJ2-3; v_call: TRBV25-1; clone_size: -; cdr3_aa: CASSDPSGATDTQYF; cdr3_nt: TGTGCCAGCAGTGACCCTAGCGGAGCCACAGATACGCAGTATTTT